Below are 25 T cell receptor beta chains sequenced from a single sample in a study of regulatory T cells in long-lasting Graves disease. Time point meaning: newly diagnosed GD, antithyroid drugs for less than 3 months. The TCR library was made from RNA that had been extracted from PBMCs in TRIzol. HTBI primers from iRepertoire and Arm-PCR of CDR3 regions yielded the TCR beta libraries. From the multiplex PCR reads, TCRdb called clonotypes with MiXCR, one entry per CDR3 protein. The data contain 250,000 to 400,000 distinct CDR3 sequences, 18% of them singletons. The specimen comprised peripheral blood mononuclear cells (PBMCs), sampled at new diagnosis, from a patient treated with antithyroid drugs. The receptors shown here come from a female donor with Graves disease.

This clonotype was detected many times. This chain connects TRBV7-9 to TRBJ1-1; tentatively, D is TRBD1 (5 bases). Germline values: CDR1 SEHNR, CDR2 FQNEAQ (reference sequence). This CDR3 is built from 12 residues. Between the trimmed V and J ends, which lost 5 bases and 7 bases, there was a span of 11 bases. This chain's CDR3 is CASSLRGHEAFF. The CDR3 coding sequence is TGTGCCAGCAGCCTCCGAGGACATGAAGCTTTCTTT. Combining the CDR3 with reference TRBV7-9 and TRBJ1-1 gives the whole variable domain DTGVSQNPRHKITKRGQNVTFRCDPISEHNRLYWYRQTLGQGPEFLTYFQNEAQLEKSRLLSDRFSAERPKGSFSTLEIQRTEQGDSAMYLCASSLRGHEAFFGQGTRLTVV.

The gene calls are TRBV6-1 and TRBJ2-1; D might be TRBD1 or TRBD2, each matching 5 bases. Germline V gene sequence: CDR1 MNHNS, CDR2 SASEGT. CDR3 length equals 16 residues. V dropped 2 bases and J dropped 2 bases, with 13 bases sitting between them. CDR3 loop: CASSERPGTTYNEQFF. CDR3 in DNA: TGTGCCAGCAGTGAAAGACCCGGGACCACCTACAATGAGCAGTTCTTC.

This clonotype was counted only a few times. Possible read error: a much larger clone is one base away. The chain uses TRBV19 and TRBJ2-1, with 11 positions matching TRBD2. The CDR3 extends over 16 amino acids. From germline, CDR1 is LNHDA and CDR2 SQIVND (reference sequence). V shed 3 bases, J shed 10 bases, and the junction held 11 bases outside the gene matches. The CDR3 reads CASSIPGTSGAYEQFF. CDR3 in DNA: TGTGCCAGTAGTATCCCCGGGACTAGCGGAGCTTACGAGCAGTTCTTC.

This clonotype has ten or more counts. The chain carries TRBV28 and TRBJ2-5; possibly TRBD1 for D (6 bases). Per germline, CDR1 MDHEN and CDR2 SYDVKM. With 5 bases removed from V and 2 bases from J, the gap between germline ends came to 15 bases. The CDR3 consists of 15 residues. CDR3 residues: CASSQGPKLQETQYF. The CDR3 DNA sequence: TGTGCCAGCAGTCAGGGGCCAAAATTACAAGAGACCCAGTACTTC.

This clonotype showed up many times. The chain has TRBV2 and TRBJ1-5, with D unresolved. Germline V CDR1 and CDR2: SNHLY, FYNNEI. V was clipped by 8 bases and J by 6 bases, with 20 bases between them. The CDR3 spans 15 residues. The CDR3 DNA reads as TGTGCCAGCCATTGGGAGAGGGCGAGAGGTCAGCCCCAGCATTTT. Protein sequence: CASHWERARGQPQHF.

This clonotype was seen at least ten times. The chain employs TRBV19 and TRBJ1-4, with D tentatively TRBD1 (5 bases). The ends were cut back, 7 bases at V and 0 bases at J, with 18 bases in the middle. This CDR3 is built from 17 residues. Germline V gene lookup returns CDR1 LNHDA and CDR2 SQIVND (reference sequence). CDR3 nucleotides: TGTGCCAGTAACGGAGGGGACTCAAACCCAACTAATGAAAAACTGTTTTTT. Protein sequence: CASNGGDSNPTNEKLFF. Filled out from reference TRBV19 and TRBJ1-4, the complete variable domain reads DGGITQSPKYLFRKEGQNVTLSCEQNLNHDAMYWYRQDPGQGLRLIYYSQIVNDFQKGDIAEGYSVSREKKESFPLTVTSAQKNPTAFYLCASNGGDSNPTNEKLFFGSGTQLSVL.

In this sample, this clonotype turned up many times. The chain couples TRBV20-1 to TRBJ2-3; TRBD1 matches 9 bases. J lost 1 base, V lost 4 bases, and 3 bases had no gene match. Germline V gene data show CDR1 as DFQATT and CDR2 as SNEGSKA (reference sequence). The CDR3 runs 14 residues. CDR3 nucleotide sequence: TGCAGTGCTAAATGGGACAGGGGCACAGATACGCAGTATTTT. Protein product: CSAKWDRGTDTQYF.

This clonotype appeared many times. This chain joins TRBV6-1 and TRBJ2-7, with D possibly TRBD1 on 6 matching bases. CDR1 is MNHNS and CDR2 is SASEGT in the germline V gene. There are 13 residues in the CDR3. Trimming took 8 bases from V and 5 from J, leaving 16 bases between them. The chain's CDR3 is CASSVTGGDEQYF. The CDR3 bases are TGTGCCAGCTCCGTGACAGGAGGAGACGAGCAGTACTTC.

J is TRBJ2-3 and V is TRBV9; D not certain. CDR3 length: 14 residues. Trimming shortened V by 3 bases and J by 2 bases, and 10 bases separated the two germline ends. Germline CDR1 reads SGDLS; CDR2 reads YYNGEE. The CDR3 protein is CASSATLTTDTQYF. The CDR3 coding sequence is TGTGCCAGCAGCGCGACTCTTACCACAGATACGCAGTATTTT.

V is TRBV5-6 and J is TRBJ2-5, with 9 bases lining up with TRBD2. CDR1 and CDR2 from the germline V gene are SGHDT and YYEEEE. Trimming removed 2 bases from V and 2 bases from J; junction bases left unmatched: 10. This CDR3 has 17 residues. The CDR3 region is CASSFGTSRESQETQYF. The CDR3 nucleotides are TGTGCCAGCAGCTTCGGGACTAGCCGTGAGTCGCAAGAGACCCAGTACTTC.

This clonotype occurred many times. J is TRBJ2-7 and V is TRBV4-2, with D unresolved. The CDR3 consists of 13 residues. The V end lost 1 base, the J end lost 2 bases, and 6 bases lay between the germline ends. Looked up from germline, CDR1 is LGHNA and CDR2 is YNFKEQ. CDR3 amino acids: CASSQGVTYEQYF. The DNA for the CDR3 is TGTGCCAGCAGCCAAGGGGTTACCTACGAGCAGTACTTC.

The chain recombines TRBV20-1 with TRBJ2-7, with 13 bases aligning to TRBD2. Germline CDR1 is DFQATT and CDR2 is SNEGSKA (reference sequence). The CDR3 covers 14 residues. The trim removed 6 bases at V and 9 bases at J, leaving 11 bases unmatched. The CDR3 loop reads CSATGLAGASGQYF. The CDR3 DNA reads TGCAGTGCCACCGGACTAGCGGGAGCGTCGGGGCAGTACTTC.

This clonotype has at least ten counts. The CDR3 loop reads CASSLELQGTYEQYF. The CDR3 DNA sequence: TGCGCCAGCAGCTTGGAGTTGCAGGGAACCTACGAGCAGTACTTC. V gene TRBV5-1 combines with J gene TRBJ2-7; a possible D gene is TRBD1 (5 bases). Germline V gene sequence: CDR1 SGHRS, CDR2 YFSETQ. The CDR3 loop spans 15 amino acids. V shed 0 bases and J shed 2 bases, with 12 bases lying between them.

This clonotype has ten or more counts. In nucleotides, the CDR3 is TGTGCCAGCAGTTTAGCAAGGCGCCTACAAGAGACCCAGTACTTC. It specifies CASSLARRLQETQYF. The chain joins TRBV12-3 or TRBV12-4 to TRBJ2-5, with D uncertain. The length of the CDR3 is 15 residues. Deletions cut 0 bases from V and 2 bases from J, with 10 bases between.

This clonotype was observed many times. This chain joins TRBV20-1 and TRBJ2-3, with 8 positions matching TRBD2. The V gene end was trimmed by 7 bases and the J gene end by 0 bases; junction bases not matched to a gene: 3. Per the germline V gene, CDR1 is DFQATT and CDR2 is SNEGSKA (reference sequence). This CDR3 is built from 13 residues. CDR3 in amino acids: CSVQRESTDTQYF. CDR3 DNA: TGCAGTGTCCAGCGGGAGAGCACAGATACGCAGTATTTT.

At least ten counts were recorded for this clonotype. CDR3 in DNA: TGTGCCAGCAGCTTCTCAAGTCGCGGACTAGCGGGAGGGCCTTCGACCGGGGCCAACGTCCTGACTTTC. It is translated as CASSFSSRGLAGGPSTGANVLTF. This chain connects TRBV7-9 to TRBJ2-6, with 15 bases fitting TRBD2. This CDR3 contains 23 residues. Looked up from germline, CDR1 is SEHNR and CDR2 is FQNEAQ (reference sequence). The V segment lost 3 bases and the J segment 4 bases; nucleotides outside the gene matches: 19. Supplemented by reference TRBV7-9 and TRBJ2-6, the full variable domain reads DTGVSQNPRHKITKRGQNVTFRCDPISEHNRLYWYRQTLGQGPEFLTYFQNEAQLEKSRLLSDRFSAERPKGSFSTLEIQRTEQGDSAMYLCASSFSSRGLAGGPSTGANVLTFGAGSRLTVL.

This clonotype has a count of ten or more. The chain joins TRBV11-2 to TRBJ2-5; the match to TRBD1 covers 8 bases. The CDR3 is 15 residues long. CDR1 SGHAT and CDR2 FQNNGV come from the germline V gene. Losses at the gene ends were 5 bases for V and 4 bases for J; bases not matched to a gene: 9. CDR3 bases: TGTGCCAGCAGCCTAGGGACAGGCCGGCGAGAGACCCAGTACTTC. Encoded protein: CASSLGTGRRETQYF.

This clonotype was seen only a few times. The chain's CDR3 is CASMAHDRAPYGYTF. The CDR3 DNA is TGTGCCAGTATGGCTCATGACAGGGCGCCCTATGGCTACACCTTC. V usage is TRBV25-1 and J usage is TRBJ1-2; 7 nucleotides agree with TRBD1. V was pared by 9 bases and J by 4 bases, with 14 bases of the junction left unmatched. The CDR3 is made up of 15 amino acids. CDR1 MGHDK and CDR2 SYGVNS come from the germline V gene.

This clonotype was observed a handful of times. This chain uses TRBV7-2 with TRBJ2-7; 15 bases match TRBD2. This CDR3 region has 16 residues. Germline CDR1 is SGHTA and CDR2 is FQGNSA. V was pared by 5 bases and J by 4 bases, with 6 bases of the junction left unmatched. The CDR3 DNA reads TGTGCCAGCAGCAGGACTAGCGGGAGGGCCGCGTACGAGCAGTACTTC. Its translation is CASSRTSGRAAYEQYF.

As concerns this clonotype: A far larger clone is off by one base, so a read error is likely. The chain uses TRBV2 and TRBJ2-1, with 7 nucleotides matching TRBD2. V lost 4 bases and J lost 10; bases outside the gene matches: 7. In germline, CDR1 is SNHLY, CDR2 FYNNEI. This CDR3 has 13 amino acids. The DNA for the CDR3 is TGTGCCAGCAGTGGCCAGCACGGGAGGGAGCAGTTCTTC. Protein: CASSGQHGREQFF. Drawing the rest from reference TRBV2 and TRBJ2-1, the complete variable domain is EPEVTQTPSHQVTQMGQEVILRCVPISNHLYFYWYRQILGQKVEFLVSFYNNEISEKSEIFDDQFSVERPDGSNFTLKIRSTKLEDSAMYFCASSGQHGREQFFGPGTRLTVL.

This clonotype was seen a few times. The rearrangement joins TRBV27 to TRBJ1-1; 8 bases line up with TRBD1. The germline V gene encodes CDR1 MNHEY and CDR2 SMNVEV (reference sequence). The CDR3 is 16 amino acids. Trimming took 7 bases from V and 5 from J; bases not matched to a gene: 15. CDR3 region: CASTLRWDRWKTEAFF. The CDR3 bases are TGTGCCAGCACCCTTCGGTGGGACAGGTGGAAAACTGAAGCTTTCTTT.

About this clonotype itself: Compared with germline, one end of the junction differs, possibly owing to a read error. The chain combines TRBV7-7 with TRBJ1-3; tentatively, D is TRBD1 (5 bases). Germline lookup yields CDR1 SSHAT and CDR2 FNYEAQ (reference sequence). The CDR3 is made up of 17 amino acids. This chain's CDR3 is CASSSGLLLLTGNTRYF. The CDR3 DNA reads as TGTGCTAGCAGCTCGGGGCTTTTGTTGCTGACGGGAAACACCAGATATTTT.

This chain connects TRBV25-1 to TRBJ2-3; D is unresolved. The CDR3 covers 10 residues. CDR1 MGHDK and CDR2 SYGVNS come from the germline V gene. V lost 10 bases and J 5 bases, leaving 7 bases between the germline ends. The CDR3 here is CATVLDTQYF. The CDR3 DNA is TGTGCCACAGTTTTAGATACGCAGTATTTT.

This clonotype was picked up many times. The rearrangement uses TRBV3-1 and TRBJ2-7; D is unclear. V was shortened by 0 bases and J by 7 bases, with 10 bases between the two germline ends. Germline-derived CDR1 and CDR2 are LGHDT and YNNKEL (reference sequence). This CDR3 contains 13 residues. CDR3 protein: CASSQEAPLEQYF. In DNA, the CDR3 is TGTGCCAGCAGCCAAGAAGCCCCCCTGGAGCAGTACTTC.

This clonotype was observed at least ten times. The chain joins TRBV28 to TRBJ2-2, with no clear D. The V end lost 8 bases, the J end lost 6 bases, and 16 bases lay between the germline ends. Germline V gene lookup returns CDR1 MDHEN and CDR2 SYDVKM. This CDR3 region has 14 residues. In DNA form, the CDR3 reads TGTGCCAGCGTACTATCGGGCCGGGCCGGGGAGCTGTTTTTT. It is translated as CASVLSGRAGELFF.